What follows are 21 T cell receptor beta chains derived from one specimen sequenced in a study of identical twins. TCRdb reprocessed the 5' RACE reads with MiXCR, giving one entry per CDR3 protein. Of approximately 470,000 distinct CDR3 sequences in the sample, approximately 15% were seen once. The same data also contributed to another study, on yellow fever vaccine responses in identical twins.

Sequenced: CD4+ T cells sorted from blood. The receptor set was obtained from a woman aged 18-29 years in good health.

The chain employs TRBV27 and TRBJ2-3, with 9 bases matching TRBD2. V shed 6 bases, J shed 2 bases, and the junction held 18 bases outside the gene matches. This CDR3 is 19 amino acids long. CDR1 MNHEY and CDR2 SMNVEV come from the germline V gene (reference sequence). CDR3 DNA: TGTGCCAGCAGAGTATTTGGGACTAGCTCCCTTATTTACACAGATACGCAGTATTTT. Translation gives CASRVFGTSSLIYTDTQYF.

This chain links TRBV25-1 with TRBJ2-3, with 7 bases identical to TRBD1. CDR1 is MGHDK, CDR2 SYGVNS, per germline. The ends lost 1 base at V and 1 base at J; junction bases unmatched: 5. The CDR3 has 16 residues. The CDR3 region has the DNA TGTGCCAGCAGTGAATGGTACAGGGGAGGCACAGATACGCAGTATTTT. Its translation: CASSEWYRGGTDTQYF.

The gene calls are TRBV5-1 and TRBJ2-5; no firm D call. Trimming took 0 bases from V and 5 from J, leaving 11 bases between them. The CDR3 totals 14 residues. Per the germline V gene, CDR1 is SGHRS and CDR2 is YFSETQ. The DNA for the CDR3 is TGCGCCAGCAGCTTGGGGGTCACTGGTGAGACCCAGTACTTC. Protein product: CASSLGVTGETQYF. Supplemented by reference TRBV5-1 and TRBJ2-5, the full variable domain reads KAGVTQTPRYLIKTRGQQVTLSCSPISGHRSVSWYQQTPGQGLQFLFEYFSETQRNKGNFPGRFSGRQFSNSRSEMNVSTLELGDSALYLCASSLGVTGETQYFGPGTRLLVL.

A few counts support this clonotype. The chain has TRBV14 and TRBJ2-3; possible D gene TRBD1, 6 bases. The CDR3 extends over 14 amino acids. V dropped 4 bases and J dropped 4 bases, with 12 bases sitting between them. CDR1 SGHDN and CDR2 FVKESK come from the germline V gene. The CDR3 bases are TGTGCCAGCAGCCTGAACAGGGTCCCAGATACGCAGTATTTT. Translating it yields CASSLNRVPDTQYF.

V usage is TRBV2 and J usage is TRBJ2-7; 11 bases align to TRBD1. This CDR3 comprises 15 residues. Losses at the gene ends were 6 bases for V and 5 bases for J; bases not matched to a gene: 9. Germline-derived CDR1 and CDR2 are SNHLY and FYNNEI. CDR3 coding DNA: TGTGCCAGCAGGACGACCGGGACAGGGGGTAACGAGCAGTACTTC. Translated, it gives CASRTTGTGGNEQYF.

This clonotype has at least ten counts. The V call is TRBV29-1, the J call TRBJ2-1; no clear D gene. Germline CDR1 SQVTM, CDR2 ANQGSEA. V lost 7 bases and J 6 bases, leaving 7 bases between the germline ends. CDR3 size: 10 residues. Here the CDR3 reads CSGGINEQFF. The CDR3 nucleotides are TGCAGCGGAGGAATCAATGAGCAGTTCTTC.

There are a few counts of this clonotype. The chain carries TRBV29-1 and TRBJ2-7; D possibly corresponds to TRBD1 (6 bases). V lost 6 bases and J lost 7, with 10 bases in between. Germline CDR1 SQVTM, CDR2 ANQGSEA. The CDR3 runs to 10 residues. CDR3: CSVQTGEQYF. CDR3 coding DNA: TGCAGCGTCCAAACAGGGGAGCAGTACTTC.

The chain recombines TRBV5-1 with TRBJ2-2, with D unclear. Trimming pared 6 bases from V and 3 bases from J, leaving 15 bases between. The CDR3 has 15 residues. Germline V CDR1 and CDR2: SGHRS, YFSETQ. The CDR3 loop reads CASTVPAPDTGELFF. CDR3 sequence (DNA): TGCGCCAGCACCGTACCAGCGCCGGACACCGGGGAGCTGTTTTTT. Complete variable domain (other parts from reference TRBV5-1 and TRBJ2-2): KAGVTQTPRYLIKTRGQQVTLSCSPISGHRSVSWYQQTPGQGLQFLFEYFSETQRNKGNFPGRFSGRQFSNSRSEMNVSTLELGDSALYLCASTVPAPDTGELFFGEGSRLTVL.

The CDR3, as DNA: TGTGCCACCGGAAGGGACGGGGCCGGGGAGCTGTTTTTT. It specifies CATGRDGAGELFF. The genes are TRBV24-1 and TRBJ2-2; D possibly matches TRBD1 or TRBD2 (5 bases each). Germline V gene data show CDR1 as KGHDR and CDR2 as SFDVKD. The CDR3 consists of 13 residues. With 9 bases removed from V and 6 bases from J, the gap between germline ends came to 13 bases.

The chain's CDR3 is CATSVGRLGDTQYF. CDR3 in DNA: TGTGCCACCAGTGTCGGGAGGCTCGGGGATACGCAGTATTTT. The V gene is TRBV24-1, the J gene TRBJ2-3; 7 bases are shared with TRBD2. The CDR3 contains 14 residues. Germline V gene sequence: CDR1 KGHDR, CDR2 SFDVKD. Germline trimming cut 5 bases from V and 6 bases from J; bases unmatched to any gene: 7.

V and J are TRBV20-1 and TRBJ2-1; maybe TRBD2 (6 bases). CDR3 length: 13 amino acids. Trimming shortened V by 6 bases and J by 15 bases, and 24 bases separated the two germline ends. Germline-derived CDR1 and CDR2 are DFQATT and SNEGSKA (reference sequence). The CDR3 is CSALPDAGTSMFF. CDR3 sequence (DNA): TGCAGTGCCTTACCAGATGCCGGCACTAGCATGTTCTTC.

V usage is TRBV6-2 or TRBV6-3 and J usage is TRBJ2-7, with 7 bases identical to TRBD1. V trimming: 8 bases; J trimming: 2 bases; junction bases outside the gene matches: 0. The CDR3 covers 11 residues. Germline V lookup: CDR1 MNHEY, CDR2 SVGEGT. The CDR3 spells CASGTAYEQYF. CDR3 sequence (DNA): TGTGCCAGCGGGACAGCCTACGAGCAGTACTTC.

This clonotype was seen more than once but under ten times. The V call is TRBV28, the J call TRBJ2-3, with D possibly TRBD1 on 5 matching bases. The CDR3 is 15 residues long. V lost 3 bases, J lost 4 bases, and 14 bases lay in between. CDR1 is MDHEN, CDR2 SYDVKM, per germline. CDR3 coding DNA: TGTGCCAGCAGTTTTCACAAGGGGTTGGCAGATACGCAGTATTTT. Residues: CASSFHKGLADTQYF.

This clonotype was seen many times. This chain joins TRBV29-1 and TRBJ2-2; 10 positions agree with TRBD2. The J segment lost 6 bases and the V segment lost 6 bases, leaving 7 bases of the junction unmatched. This CDR3 is 14 amino acids long. Germline V gene sequence: CDR1 SQVTM, CDR2 ANQGSEA. CDR3 coding DNA: TGCAGCGTCCGACTAGCGGGCTTTGCCGGGGAGCTGTTTTTT. It is translated as CSVRLAGFAGELFF.

The chain uses TRBV6-5 and TRBJ2-1, with TRBD1 as a possible D gene (5 bases). In germline, CDR1 is MNHEY, CDR2 SVGAGI. CDR3 length: 14 residues. Trimming stripped 3 bases from V and 5 bases from J, with 11 bases between. The chain's CDR3 is CASSYTGPDNEQFF. CDR3 DNA sequence: TGTGCCAGCAGTTATACAGGCCCCGACAATGAGCAGTTCTTC.

This sequence joins TRBV6-5 and TRBJ2-1; TRBD2 agrees at 13 bases. Trimming at V came to 4 bases and at J to 2 bases, leaving 11 bases not matched to a gene. The CDR3 contains 19 residues. Germline V CDR1 and CDR2: MNHEY, SVGAGI. CDR3 sequence (DNA): TGTGCCAGCAGTTCAGTGGGACTAGCGGGATTTGGCGCCTACAATGAGCAGTTCTTC. Its protein product is CASSSVGLAGFGAYNEQFF.

This clonotype has at least ten counts. The gene calls are TRBV4-1 and TRBJ1-2; the D gene is possibly TRBD1 (6 bases). The V and J ends lost 3 bases and 7 bases respectively, with 15 bases between them. CDR1 and CDR2 (germline): MGHRA, YSYEKL. The CDR3 runs to 14 residues. The CDR3 nucleotides read TGCGCCAGCAGCCAGGTACAGGGTCTCCCTGGCTACACCTTC. Protein sequence: CASSQVQGLPGYTF.

J is TRBJ2-1 and V is TRBV4-3, with D uncertain. V lost 0 bases to trimming and J lost 4 bases, with 16 bases between them. CDR1 and CDR2 from the germline V gene are LGHNA and YSLEER. The CDR3 runs 17 residues. CDR3 sequence reads: CASSQDLPAAPYNEQFF. CDR3 sequence (DNA): TGCGCCAGCAGCCAAGACCTACCGGCGGCCCCTTACAATGAGCAGTTCTTC.

The chain carries TRBV28 and TRBJ2-7; D uncertain. Deletions cut 4 bases from V and 6 bases from J, with 19 bases between. Germline assignment: CDR1 MDHEN and CDR2 SYDVKM. The CDR3 has 15 amino acids. CDR3 DNA sequence: TGTGCCAGCAGTTCGGCCTCCACCCTTCTGCTCGAGCAGTACTTC. Amino acids: CASSSASTLLLEQYF.

This clonotype has a count of ten or more. One junction end does not reproduce the germline sequence, and a read error may be involved. This chain connects TRBV5-1 to TRBJ2-2; TRBD1 might be the D (5 bases). The CDR3 spans 13 residues. The germline CDR1 and CDR2 sequences are SGHRS and YFSETQ. This chain's CDR3 is CASSRKDTGELFF. The CDR3 region has the DNA TGCGCCAGCAGCCGAAAGGACACGGGGGAGCTGTTTTTT.

The chain recombines TRBV3-1 with TRBJ2-5, with 8 nucleotides matching TRBD1. CDR3 size: 15 residues. After removal of 2 bases from V and 4 bases from J, the junction contained 6 bases not matched to a gene. Germline CDR1 and CDR2: LGHDT and YNNKEL (reference sequence). The CDR3 loop is CASSQPQGASETQYF. CDR3 bases: TGTGCCAGCAGCCAACCCCAGGGGGCATCAGAGACCCAGTACTTC.